The 2 T cell receptor beta chains presented below share a single source sample, sequenced in a study of Ad26.COV2.S vaccination and SARS-CoV-2 variants. Profiled with immunoSEQ multiplex PCR; TCRdb holds only in-frame clones, not every one. The sample includes some 370,000 clones, around 82% seen only once; the top ten take just under 7.5%. Treatment here: about 20 received Ad26.COV2.S at low or high dose, single or two shots; several received placebo; per-sample allocation not given. Material that was analyzed had been drawn on day 63 after the first vaccine or placebo injection. Sequenced material: peripheral blood, taken in a trial of Ad26.COV2.S vaccine versus placebo. These receptors were obtained from a person aged 18-65 years who received the Ad26.COV2.S COVID-19 vaccine or a placebo.

This clone appeared a few times. The rearrangement uses TRBV9 and TRBJ1-1; 7 bases align to TRBD1. V lost 10 bases, J lost 9 bases, and 12 bases stayed unmatched. Germline V CDR1 and CDR2: SGDLS, YYNGEE. The CDR3 covers 12 residues. The CDR3 DNA is TGTGCCGGTAATGAGGGGGCAAGGAAAGCTTTCTTT. Its protein product is CAGNEGARKAFF. Looking up the rest from reference TRBV9 and TRBJ1-1 gives the full variable domain: DSGVTQTPKHLITATGQRVTLRCSPRSGDLSVYWYQQSLDQGLQFLIQYYNGEERAKGNILERFSAQQFPDLHSELNLSSLELGDSALYFCAGNEGARKAFFGQGTRLTVV.

The V and J genes are TRBV7-2 and TRBJ1-5; D gene uncertain. Germline V gene sequence: CDR1 SGHTA, CDR2 FQGNSA. The V gene lost 1 base and the J gene lost 7 bases, with 5 bases spanning the gap. The CDR3 sequence is 12 residues long. Here the CDR3 reads CASSLDGQPQHF. In nucleotides, the CDR3 is TGTGCCAGCAGCTTAGACGGACAGCCCCAGCATTTT.